The clone carrying this TCR beta chain was seen once. Sequenced by immunoSEQ multiplex PCR; TCRdb stores in-frame clones only, minus some. Among about 80,000 clones listed, under 95% were seen once. This specimen comes from a study of brain T cells in children with intractable seizures. Germline-derived CDR1 and CDR2 are LGHDT and YNNKEL (reference sequence). V lost 3 bases, J lost 4 bases, and 9 bases lay in between. This CDR3 contains 14 residues. Sequencing was limited to surgery cases with top T cell transcript signatures in brain tissue. Patients received at least one anti-epileptic drug before surgery.

The receptor was derived from a girl aged 2 to 9 with Rasmussen encephalitis and intractable seizures. This sample comprised peripheral blood, obtained at surgery. The chain is built from TRBV3-1 (or the pseudogene TRBV3-2) and TRBJ1-4, with a weak D call TRBD1 (5 bases). Written as DNA, the CDR3 is TGTGCCAGCAGCCAGCAGGGAGGTAATGAAAAACTGTTTTTT. Translating it yields CASSQQGGNEKLFF.